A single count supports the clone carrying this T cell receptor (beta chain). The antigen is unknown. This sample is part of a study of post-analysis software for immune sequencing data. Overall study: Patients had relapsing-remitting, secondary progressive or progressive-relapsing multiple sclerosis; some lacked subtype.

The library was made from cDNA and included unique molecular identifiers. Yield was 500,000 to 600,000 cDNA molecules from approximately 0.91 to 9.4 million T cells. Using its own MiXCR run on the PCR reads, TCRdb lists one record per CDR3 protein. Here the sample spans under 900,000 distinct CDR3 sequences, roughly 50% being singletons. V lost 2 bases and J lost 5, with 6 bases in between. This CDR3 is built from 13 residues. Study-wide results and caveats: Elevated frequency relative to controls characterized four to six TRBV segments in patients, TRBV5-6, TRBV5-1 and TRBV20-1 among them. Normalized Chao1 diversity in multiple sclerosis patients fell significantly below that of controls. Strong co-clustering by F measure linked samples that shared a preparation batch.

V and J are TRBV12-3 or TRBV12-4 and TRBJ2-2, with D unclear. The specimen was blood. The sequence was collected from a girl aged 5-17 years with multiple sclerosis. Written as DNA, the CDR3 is TGTGCCAGCAGTTTACACAAAACCGGGGAGCTGTTTTTT. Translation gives CASSLHKTGELFF.